This T cell receptor (beta chain) was captured in a study of spatial heterogeneity in lung cancer (dated 2019 in TCRdb). About the full investigation: Beta-chain transcripts were consistently detected in greater numbers than alpha-chain transcripts, which likely reflected higher beta-chain transcript abundance. In the raw uncorrected reads, each unique combination of TCR and UMI appeared more than ten times on average. In non-small cell lung cancer, the study quantitatively compared TCR alpha and beta repertoires across several tumor regions, matched nontumor lung, and blood. TCR repertoire features were related to nonsynonymous mutation counts determined by whole-exome sequencing of tumor tissue. Both alpha and beta chains were TCR-sequenced in samples taken at surgery, namely 220 tumor regions, roughly 64 matched nontumor lung samples and just over 55 PBMC samples. Broad study findings and their caveats: Ubiquitous expanded tumor TCRs showed up in blood more often at tumor resection than at routine follow-up. Additional single-cell paired TCR alpha and beta sequencing was considered necessary to confirm, at a functional level, the hypothesis that regional TCRs recognize regional mutations.

Comment on this clonotype: There is no known antigen for this receptor. The sample holds no much larger clone one base away, and base qualities are not on file.

Preparation of the library involved 5' RACE. The data were produced on a NextSeq 500. The TCR library protocol attached a unique molecular identifier to each TCR cDNA molecule to allow correction of PCR and sequencing errors. The authors processed their data as follows. TCR identification, UMI-based error correction and CDR3 extraction were all carried out with Decombinator tools. TCRs above a frequency of 2 per 1,000, corresponding to the top 1% of the tumor frequency distribution, were defined as expanded. Each repertoire was subsampled 100 times to 5,000 TCRs, after which Renyi diversity was computed with the R vegan package. CDR3 similarity networks were built from amino acid triplet string-kernel similarity, connecting CDR3s with pairwise similarity above 0.82. In-frame beta chains were kept once TCRdb had trimmed the public reads at Q25 with fastp and called clones with MiXCR. For every CDR3 protein sequence, its rows merge into one entry that carries the most common genes and DNA. TCRdb's processing, not the authors', yielded these V and J calls. The sample table shows tens of thousands of distinct CDR3 sequences, and 7.5% to 9% are seen once. The ten largest clones capture less than 15% of the sample.

This sample's time point label indicates: sample taken at primary tumor resection. TCR sequencing used whole RNA extracted from tumor and nontumor lung tissue, or from cryopreserved PBMC samples, without cell sorting. Samples were obtained from 65 to 90 patients with early-stage, untreated non-small cell lung cancer from the lung TRACERx cohort. Only patients with enough RNA available from two or more tumor regions were chosen for TCR sequencing. The CDR3 has 15 amino acids, counting the end cysteine and phenylalanine. The CDR3 DNA has 45 bases and is translated from base 1. V was cut back by 5 bases and J by 1 base, leaving a gap of 12 bases between them.

The material sequenced was PBMCs, taken at surgery. The rearrangement joined TRBV12-3 or TRBV12-4 to TRBJ1-5, with no confidently assigned D gene. This clonotype originated in a female donor with early-stage non-small cell lung cancer. The nucleotide sequence reads as follows: TGTGCCAGCAGTGGTACCGGGGTGAGCAATCAGCCCCAGCATTTT. This sequence encodes CASSGTGVSNQPQHF.